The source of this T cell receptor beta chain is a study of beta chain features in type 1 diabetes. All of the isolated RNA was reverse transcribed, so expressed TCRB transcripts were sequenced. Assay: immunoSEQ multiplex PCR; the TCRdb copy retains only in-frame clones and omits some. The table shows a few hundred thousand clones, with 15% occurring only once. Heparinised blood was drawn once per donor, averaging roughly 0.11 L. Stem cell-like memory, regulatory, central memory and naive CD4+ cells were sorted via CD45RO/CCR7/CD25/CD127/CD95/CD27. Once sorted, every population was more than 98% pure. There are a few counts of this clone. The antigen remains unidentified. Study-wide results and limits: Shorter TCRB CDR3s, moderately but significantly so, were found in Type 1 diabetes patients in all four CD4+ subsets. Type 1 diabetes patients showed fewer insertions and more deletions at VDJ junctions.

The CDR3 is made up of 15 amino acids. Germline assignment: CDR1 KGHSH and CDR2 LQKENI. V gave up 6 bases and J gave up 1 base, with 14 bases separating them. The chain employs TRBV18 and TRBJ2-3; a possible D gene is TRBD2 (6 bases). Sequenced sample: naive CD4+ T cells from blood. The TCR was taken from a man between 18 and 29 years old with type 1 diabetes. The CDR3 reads CASSWEVSGTDTQYF. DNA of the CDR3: TGTGCCAGCTCGTGGGAGGTGTCCGGCACAGATACGCAGTATTTT.